Listed below are T cell receptor beta chains from one sample, sequenced in a study of CXCR3-negative and CXCR3-positive naive CD8 T cells. TCRdb reprocessed the 5' RACE reads, with one entry per CDR3 protein and no DNA. This sample's clone table lists about 84,000 distinct CDR3 sequences. The source material was naive CXCR3+ CD8+ T cells from blood. All receptors derive from a human donor in good health. Some clones in this sample may be carry-over from other donors' samples. Both conserved end residues are part of each CDR3. Each record gives: V gene, J gene, CDR3 protein.

v_call: TRBV5-1; j_call: TRBJ2-5; cdr3_aa: CASSPGLAGDSETQYF
v_call: TRBV19; j_call: TRBJ2-1; cdr3_aa: CASSPLEGQGYNEQFF
v_call: TRBV28; j_call: TRBJ2-7; cdr3_aa: CASSLRGGLADAYEQYF
v_call: TRBV9; j_call: TRBJ2-1; cdr3_aa: CASSQGQGRNNEQFF
v_call: TRBV12-3/TRBV12-4; j_call: TRBJ2-1; cdr3_aa: CASSFLGGLAGNEQFF
v_call: TRBV20-1; j_call: TRBJ1-2; cdr3_aa: CSAREFTADLYGYTF
v_call: TRBV6-2/TRBV6-3; j_call: TRBJ2-7; cdr3_aa: CASKLPEYYEQYF
v_call: TRBV20-1; j_call: TRBJ2-7; cdr3_aa: CSACPQTSGDYEQYF
v_call: TRBV6-2/TRBV6-3; j_call: TRBJ2-3; cdr3_aa: CASSYRGTTDTQYF
v_call: TRBV14; j_call: TRBJ2-2; cdr3_aa: CASSRLGTSSAGELFF
v_call: TRBV5-6; j_call: TRBJ2-2; cdr3_aa: CASSLLPGELFF
v_call: TRBV7-8; j_call: TRBJ1-2; cdr3_aa: CASSLPDRPSGYTF
v_call: TRBV4-1; j_call: TRBJ2-1; cdr3_aa: CASSQGGYEQFF
v_call: TRBV28; j_call: TRBJ2-5; cdr3_aa: CASSFARYQETQYF
v_call: TRBV12-5; j_call: TRBJ2-7; cdr3_aa: CASGLGTGIYEQYF
v_call: TRBV29-1; j_call: TRBJ2-7; cdr3_aa: CSVEGGFSGDYEQYF
v_call: TRBV29-1; j_call: TRBJ2-3; cdr3_aa: CSASYRGESTDTQYF
v_call: TRBV28; j_call: TRBJ1-1; cdr3_aa: CASSTPTATTVNTEAFF
v_call: TRBV27; j_call: TRBJ1-1; cdr3_aa: CASSLSGAPNTEAFF
v_call: TRBV4-3; j_call: TRBJ1-2; cdr3_aa: CASSRDDQENYGYTF
v_call: TRBV12-3/TRBV12-4; j_call: TRBJ2-5; cdr3_aa: CASGPAGGETQYF
v_call: TRBV7-8; j_call: TRBJ2-5; cdr3_aa: CASSLRKQETQYF
v_call: TRBV12-3/TRBV12-4; j_call: TRBJ2-5; cdr3_aa: CASSLNTYTQETQYF
v_call: TRBV7-9; j_call: TRBJ2-7; cdr3_aa: CASSTGTSEGYEQYF
v_call: TRBV6-2/TRBV6-3; j_call: TRBJ2-1; cdr3_aa: CASSQARTGSYNEQFF
v_call: TRBV5-1; j_call: TRBJ2-7; cdr3_aa: CASSRQGAVEREQYF
v_call: TRBV2; j_call: TRBJ2-1; cdr3_aa: CASSGSSGSSYNEQFF
v_call: TRBV2; j_call: TRBJ2-7; cdr3_aa: CASRGSPYEQYF
v_call: TRBV27; j_call: TRBJ2-7; cdr3_aa: CASSLRRSYEQYF
v_call: TRBV24-1; j_call: TRBJ1-5; cdr3_aa: CATAQGPESNQPQHF
v_call: TRBV19; j_call: TRBJ1-1; cdr3_aa: CASSPGQGIGTEAFF
v_call: TRBV6-2/TRBV6-3; j_call: TRBJ2-1; cdr3_aa: CASKFLADYNEQFF
v_call: TRBV28; j_call: TRBJ2-1; cdr3_aa: CASSFEGQLYNEQFF
v_call: TRBV5-1; j_call: TRBJ2-5; cdr3_aa: CASSFSRAQETQYF
v_call: TRBV28; j_call: TRBJ1-6; cdr3_aa: CASSLVYNSPLHF
v_call: TRBV7-6; j_call: TRBJ2-2; cdr3_aa: CASSLAQGNTGELFF
v_call: TRBV7-8; j_call: TRBJ1-1; cdr3_aa: CASSPGQGRNTEAFF
v_call: TRBV28; j_call: TRBJ2-7; cdr3_aa: CASSKFGTGGLSSYEQYF
v_call: TRBV3-1; j_call: TRBJ2-1; cdr3_aa: CASSQRDLAGGPRYNEQFF
v_call: TRBV14; j_call: TRBJ2-1; cdr3_aa: CASSPWTNEQFF